The 29 T cell receptor beta chains reported below all come from one sample, sequenced in a study of shared clonotypes between healthy human individuals. Assay: immunoSEQ multiplex PCR; the TCRdb copy retains only in-frame clones and omits some. The table shows fewer than 850,000 clones, with about 90% occurring only once. The material sequenced was memory CD8+ T cells from PBMCs. Subset in this sample: CD45RO+ cells pooled with CCR7-negative TemRA cells. These receptor sequences come from a man between 18 and 29 years old in good health. Some clones in this sample may be carry-over from other donors' samples.

The chain carries TRBV7-9 and TRBJ1-2; 12 bases fit TRBD1. CDR1 and CDR2 from the germline V gene are SEHNR and FQNEAQ (reference sequence). V shed 6 bases, J shed 8 bases, and the junction held 10 bases outside the gene matches. There are 15 residues in the CDR3. This CDR3 is CASSHPGQGAWGYTF. Here the CDR3 DNA reads TGTGCCAGCAGTCATCCGGGACAGGGGGCCTGGGGCTACACCTTC. Combining the CDR3 with reference TRBV7-9 and TRBJ1-2 gives the whole variable domain DTGVSQNPRHKITKRGQNVTFRCDPISEHNRLYWYRQTLGQGPEFLTYFQNEAQLEKSRLLSDRFSAERPKGSFSTLEIQRTEQGDSAMYLCASSHPGQGAWGYTFGSGTRLTVV.

The chain is built from TRBV13 and TRBJ2-3; D is possibly TRBD1 (6 bases). There are 15 residues in the CDR3. Trimming left V 9 bases short and J 6 bases short, with 22 bases between. CDR1 and CDR2 (germline): PRHDT, FYEKMQ (reference sequence). Here the CDR3 reads CASTIVQGSSDTQYF. The CDR3 DNA sequence: TGTGCCAGTACGATTGTACAGGGATCTTCGGATACGCAGTATTTT.

The V call is TRBV13, the J call TRBJ2-5; D possibly corresponds to TRBD2 (5 bases). The germline V gene encodes CDR1 PRHDT and CDR2 FYEKMQ (reference sequence). The CDR3 runs to 13 residues. V was clipped by 5 bases and J by 4 bases, with 11 bases between them. CDR3 residues: CASSTGRGETQYF. The CDR3, as DNA: TGTGCCAGCAGCACCGGCCGGGGAGAGACCCAGTACTTC.

This clone was found once. This chain uses TRBV27 with TRBJ2-1, with no clear D. The CDR3 spans 14 residues. V lost 5 bases and J lost 8, with 16 bases in between. Germline V gene lookup returns CDR1 MNHEY and CDR2 SMNVEV (reference sequence). CDR3 nucleotides: TGTGCCAGCAGTCCTAAACTTCGGCAGTATGAGCAGTTCTTC. Its translation: CASSPKLRQYEQFF.

This sequence joins TRBV7-3 and TRBJ1-1; perhaps TRBD1 as D (6 bases). The CDR3 is made up of 14 amino acids. Germline V gene lookup returns CDR1 SGHTA and CDR2 FQGTGA. V was cut by 2 bases and J by 5 bases, with 12 bases left in between. The CDR3 region has the DNA TGTGCCAGCAGCTTAGGGGGGCGTGGAACTGAAGCTTTCTTT. It encodes CASSLGGRGTEAFF.

The J gene is TRBJ2-6, the V gene TRBV5-1; maybe TRBD2 (6 bases). This CDR3 region has 17 residues. Germline V gene lookup returns CDR1 SGHRS and CDR2 YFSETQ. V lost 4 bases and J lost 1, with 15 bases in between. CDR3 sequence reads: CASSTRRTTSGANVLTF. In DNA, the CDR3 is TGCGCCAGCAGCACCCGACGGACTACTTCTGGGGCCAACGTCCTGACTTTC.

This chain uses TRBV5-1 with TRBJ2-1; maybe TRBD2 (5 bases). This CDR3 is 14 amino acids long. Trimming removed 4 bases at V and 8 bases at J, with 16 bases between. The V gene's germline CDR1 is SGHRS and CDR2 YFSETQ. In DNA, the CDR3 is TGCGCCAGCAGCCCCTGGACTCCGGACGATGAGCAGTTCTTC. This sequence encodes CASSPWTPDDEQFF.

This clone was observed a single time. This chain joins TRBV5-8 and TRBJ2-5; D unresolved. V gave up 0 bases and J gave up 5 bases, with 23 bases separating them. CDR1 and CDR2 from the germline V gene are SGHTS and YDEGEE. The CDR3 runs to 18 residues. The CDR3 loop reads CASSLGHNLAGRRETQYF. The CDR3 nucleotides read TGTGCCAGCAGCTTGGGTCACAACCTCGCAGGTCGAAGGGAGACCCAGTACTTC.

The chain is built from TRBV10-3 and TRBJ2-3; D unclear. Germline V gene sequence: CDR1 ENHRY, CDR2 SYGVKD. V was shortened by 3 bases and J by 3 bases, with 10 bases between the two germline ends. The CDR3 consists of 14 residues. The CDR3 DNA reads as TGTGCCATCAGTGAACTTGAAGGGACAGATACGCAGTATTTT. Its protein product is CAISELEGTDTQYF.

This chain connects TRBV27 to TRBJ1-3; TRBD1 is a possible D gene (6 bases). From germline, CDR1 is MNHEY and CDR2 SMNVEV (reference sequence). The CDR3 is made up of 15 amino acids. V dropped 6 bases and J dropped 4 bases, with 16 bases sitting between them. The CDR3 reads CASRTIKDRGNTIYF. CDR3 DNA sequence: TGTGCCAGCAGAACTATAAAAGACAGGGGAAACACCATATATTTT.

This clone has just one count. The rearrangement joins TRBV5-8 to TRBJ2-1; no reliable D call. Per the germline V gene, CDR1 is SGHTS and CDR2 is YDEGEE. This CDR3 has 15 residues. Trimming pared 4 bases from V and 8 bases from J, leaving 19 bases between. CDR3 amino acids: CASSHVPGPGDEQFF. The CDR3 DNA follows: TGTGCCAGCAGCCATGTCCCCGGACCTGGGGATGAGCAGTTCTTC.

The chain carries TRBV9 and TRBJ1-1, with 8 bases lining up with TRBD1. V gave up 4 bases and J gave up 0 bases; unmatched junction bases: 11. The CDR3 runs to 17 residues. The germline V gene has CDR1 SGDLS and CDR2 YYNGEE. CDR3 protein: CASSPKDRAFMNTEAFF. CDR3 nucleotides: TGTGCCAGCAGCCCCAAGGACAGGGCATTTATGAACACTGAAGCTTTCTTT.

The chain combines TRBV7-2 with TRBJ2-7; D possibly uses TRBD1 or TRBD2 (5 bases each). The V gene lost 5 bases and the J gene lost 1 base, with 12 bases spanning the gap. This CDR3 spans 14 amino acids. Germline-derived CDR1 and CDR2 are SGHTA and FQGNSA. DNA of the CDR3: TGTGCCAGCAGCCTTGGGACGTCTTCCTACGAGCAGTACTTC. Residues: CASSLGTSSYEQYF.

The chain employs TRBV28 and TRBJ2-7; the match to TRBD2 covers 9 bases. Unmatched junction bases numbered 9, after V lost 1 base and J lost 2 bases. The CDR3 has 17 amino acids. The germline V gene encodes CDR1 MDHEN and CDR2 SYDVKM. The CDR3 bases are TGTGCCAGCAGTTTATACGGCGGGAGGGCCTCTGCCTACGAGCAGTACTTC. Its protein product is CASSLYGGRASAYEQYF.

The V call is TRBV28, the J call TRBJ2-7; TRBD2 aligns across 9 bases. The V gene's germline CDR1 is MDHEN and CDR2 SYDVKM. J gave up 2 bases and V 8 bases, and 13 bases lay outside the gene matches. The CDR3 has 16 residues. This CDR3 reads CASQPGAGGNPYEQYF. The CDR3 nucleotides read TGTGCCAGCCAACCGGGGGCGGGAGGGAATCCCTACGAGCAGTACTTC.

This clone occurred once. The V gene is TRBV7-9, the J gene TRBJ1-2; 7 nucleotides match TRBD1. J was trimmed by 4 bases and V by 6 bases; bases with no gene match: 11. Germline values: CDR1 SEHNR, CDR2 FQNEAQ (reference sequence). The CDR3 contains 15 residues. CDR3 nucleotides: TGTGCCAGCAGTTATGTAGGGGGGACAGCCTATGGCTACACCTTC. This sequence encodes CASSYVGGTAYGYTF. Based on the CDR3 plus reference TRBV7-9 and TRBJ1-2, the full variable domain is DTGVSQNPRHKITKRGQNVTFRCDPISEHNRLYWYRQTLGQGPEFLTYFQNEAQLEKSRLLSDRFSAERPKGSFSTLEIQRTEQGDSAMYLCASSYVGGTAYGYTFGSGTRLTVV.

This chain connects TRBV7-8 to TRBJ1-5; perhaps TRBD1 as D (5 bases). Trimming removed 1 base from V and 10 bases from J, with 8 bases in between. The CDR3 covers 12 residues. The germline CDR1 and CDR2 sequences are SGHVS and FQNEAQ. Written as DNA, the CDR3 is TGTGCCAGCAGCTTAGACGGGGCTCCCCAGCATTTT. Translation: CASSLDGAPQHF.

This clone has just a few counts. V usage is TRBV9 and J usage is TRBJ1-2; maybe TRBD1 (5 bases). The CDR3 totals 13 residues. V lost 0 bases to trimming and J lost 8 bases, with 11 bases between them. The V gene's germline CDR1 is SGDLS and CDR2 YYNGEE. This CDR3 is CASSVVGWDGYTF. The CDR3 DNA sequence: TGTGCCAGCAGCGTAGTAGGCTGGGACGGCTACACCTTC.

The gene calls are TRBV28 and TRBJ2-6; no firm D call. Germline V lookup: CDR1 MDHEN, CDR2 SYDVKM. The CDR3 contains 14 residues. V lost 3 bases to trimming and J lost 0 bases, with 3 bases between them. CDR3 residues: CASSFSSGANVLTF. The CDR3 region has the DNA TGTGCCAGCAGTTTCAGCTCTGGGGCCAACGTCCTGACTTTC.

The gene calls are TRBV6-6 and TRBJ2-1; D is unclear. CDR1 MNHNY and CDR2 SVGAGI come from the germline V gene (reference sequence). Trimming took 0 bases from V and 14 from J, leaving 11 bases between them. This CDR3 is 12 amino acids long. For the CDR3, the DNA is TGTGCCAGCAGTTACTCGAGCGAGGAGAAGTTCTTC. This codes for CASSYSSEEKFF.

The V and J genes are TRBV7-2 and TRBJ2-1; 11 bases are shared with TRBD2. V shed 5 bases and J 3 bases; nucleotides not matched to a gene: 6. This CDR3 comprises 16 residues. Looked up from germline, CDR1 is SGHTA and CDR2 is FQGNSA. The CDR3 bases are TGTGCCAGCAGCACAACTAGCGGGAGAGTCTACAATGAGCAGTTCTTC. As protein: CASSTTSGRVYNEQFF.

The J gene is TRBJ2-7, the V gene TRBV28, with 8 bases lining up with TRBD2. The CDR3 has 15 residues. V dropped 6 bases and J dropped 5; count of bases not matched to a gene: 12. Germline loops: CDR1 MDHEN, CDR2 SYDVKM. CDR3 in amino acids: CASRSRAGDKNEQYF. DNA for the CDR3: TGTGCCAGCAGAAGTAGAGCGGGAGATAAAAACGAGCAGTACTTC. Full variable domain (remainder filled in from reference TRBV28 and TRBJ2-7): DVKVTQSSRYLVKRTGEKVFLECVQDMDHENMFWYRQDPGLGLRLIYFSYDVKMKEKGDIPEGYSVSREKKERFSLILESASTNQTSMYLCASRSRAGDKNEQYFGPGTRLTVT.

The chain has TRBV7-9 and TRBJ1-2; D is undetermined. The V end lost 2 bases, the J end lost 5 bases, and 15 bases lay between the germline ends. This CDR3 comprises 15 residues. CDR1 and CDR2 (germline): SEHNR, FQNEAQ (reference sequence). The CDR3 loop is CASSLRLETLYGYTF. CDR3 DNA: TGTGCCAGCAGCTTACGACTTGAAACACTGTATGGCTACACCTTC.

The CDR3 DNA reads as TGCAGCGTGCTCGGGACAGCTAACTATGGCTACACCTTC. Its translation: CSVLGTANYGYTF. The chain combines TRBV29-1 with TRBJ1-2; 7 nucleotides align to TRBD1. The germline gives CDR1 SQVTM, CDR2 ANQGSEA. The J segment lost 0 bases and the V segment lost 6 bases, leaving 4 bases of the junction unmatched. The CDR3 length is 13 residues. The variable domain in full, with the rest retrieved from reference TRBV29-1 and TRBJ1-2, is SAVISQKPSRDICQRGTSLTIQCQVDSQVTMMFWYRQQPGQSLTLIATANQGSEATYESGFVIDKFPISRPNLTFSTLTVSNMSPEDSSIYLCSVLGTANYGYTFGSGTRLTVV.

The chain recombines TRBV7-8 with TRBJ2-1; 8 bases agree with TRBD1. CDR1 and CDR2 (germline): SGHVS, FQNEAQ. V lost 0 bases and J lost 4; bases outside the gene matches: 5. This CDR3 is built from 16 residues. This CDR3 is CASSLAPGTGYNEQFF. The CDR3 DNA follows: TGTGCCAGCAGCTTAGCCCCCGGGACAGGATACAATGAGCAGTTCTTC.

This clone was recorded once. The rearrangement joins TRBV4-1 to TRBJ2-7, with 8 positions matching TRBD2. The CDR3 is 15 residues long. Germline CDR1 is MGHRA and CDR2 is YSYEKL. Trimming removed 1 base from V and 4 bases from J; junction bases left unmatched: 6. CDR3 protein: CASSQGEREWYEQYF. Here the CDR3 DNA reads TGCGCCAGCAGCCAAGGGGAGCGGGAGTGGTACGAGCAGTACTTC.

The chain combines TRBV27 with TRBJ2-1; the D gene is possibly TRBD2 (6 bases). Germline loops: CDR1 MNHEY, CDR2 SMNVEV (reference sequence). This CDR3 region has 17 residues. The ends were cut back, 8 bases at V and 6 bases at J, with 26 bases in the middle. CDR3 DNA sequence: TGTGCCAGCGGCACATTCCCCCGGGACTCCACTGCCAATGAGCAGTTCTTC. Its translation: CASGTFPRDSTANEQFF.

The chain has TRBV5-4 and TRBJ2-7, with D possibly matching TRBD1 (5 bases). V lost 3 bases and J 7 bases, leaving 14 bases between the germline ends. This CDR3 contains 13 residues. Germline V gene sequence: CDR1 SGHNT, CDR2 YYREEE (reference sequence). CDR3 in DNA: TGTGCCAGCAGCTCCGGGCCCAAGGGGGAGCAGTACTTC. Its translation is CASSSGPKGEQYF.

This chain links TRBV13 with TRBJ1-5, with D hard to call. CDR3 length equals 14 residues. Trimming removed 0 bases from V and 6 bases from J, with 9 bases in between. Germline V gene sequence: CDR1 PRHDT, CDR2 FYEKMQ (reference sequence). CDR3 sequence reads: CASSLGRSSQPQHF. DNA for the CDR3: TGTGCCAGCAGCTTAGGCAGAAGCTCTCAGCCCCAGCATTTT. Together with reference TRBV13 and TRBJ1-5, the CDR3 gives the full variable domain: AAGVIQSPRHLIKEKRETATLKCYPIPRHDTVYWYQQGPGQDPQFLISFYEKMQSDKGSIPDRFSAQQFSDYHSELNMSSLELGDSALYFCASSLGRSSQPQHFGDGTRLSIL.